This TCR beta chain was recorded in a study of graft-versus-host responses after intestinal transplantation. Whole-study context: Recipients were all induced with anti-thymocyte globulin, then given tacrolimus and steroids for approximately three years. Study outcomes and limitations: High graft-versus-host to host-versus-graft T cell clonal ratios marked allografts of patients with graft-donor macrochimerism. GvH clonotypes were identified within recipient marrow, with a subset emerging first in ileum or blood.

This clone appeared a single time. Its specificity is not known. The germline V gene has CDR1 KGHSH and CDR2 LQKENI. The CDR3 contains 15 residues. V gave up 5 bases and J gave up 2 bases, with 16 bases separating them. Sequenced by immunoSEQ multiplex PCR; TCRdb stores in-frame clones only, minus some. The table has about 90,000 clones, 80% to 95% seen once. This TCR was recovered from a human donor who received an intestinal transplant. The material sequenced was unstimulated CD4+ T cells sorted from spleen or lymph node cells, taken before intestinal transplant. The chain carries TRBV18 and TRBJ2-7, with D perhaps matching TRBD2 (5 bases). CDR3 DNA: TGTGCCAGCTCATTCAGGCAAGCGGCCGCCTACGAGCAGTACTTC. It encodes CASSFRQAAAYEQYF.